This T cell receptor (beta chain) was identified in a study of T cells in Graves' hyperthyroidism and ophthalmopathy. It was RNA transcripts that yielded the amplified TCR beta CDR3 regions. The study used the HTBI primer set for a first-round RT-PCR of the TCR CDR3. One entry per CDR3 protein results from TCRdb running MiXCR on the multiplex PCR reads. The sample yields around 720,000 distinct CDR3 sequences, 35% seen once. Those patients with uncontrolled infection, other autoimmune disease, pregnancy or lactation were excluded. This clonotype was seen at least ten times. Trimming left V 0 bases short and J 7 bases short, with 18 bases between. Germline lookup yields CDR1 SGHTA and CDR2 FQGNSA. The CDR3 extends over 16 amino acids.

The sequencing sample was made of blood. This chain connects TRBV7-2 to TRBJ1-2; D is perhaps TRBD1 (5 bases). The source is a woman aged 40 to 55 with Graves' hyperthyroidism. The CDR3 DNA reads as TGTGCCAGCAGCTTAGCGCACAGGTCGGGACGTGGTGGCTACACCTTC. It yields the protein CASSLAHRSGRGGYTF.